A selection of T cell receptor beta chains follows, all from one sample in a study of cytomegalovirus exposure and HLA in healthy donors. The method was immunoSEQ multiplex PCR; TCRdb's version includes in-frame clones alone and lacks a portion of them. The sample includes 150,000 to 200,000 clones, about 85% of them seen just once. The sequenced sample was PBMCs. The receptor set was obtained from a male donor in good health and CMV-seropositive. Each CDR3 is given with its conserved first and last residue. The D gene is left open where the match is weak. Rows give clone size only sometimes, using once, few, many, or a class for an expanded clone.

V gene,D gene,clone size,J gene,CDR3 protein,CDR3 DNA
TRBV20-1,NA,NA,TRBJ1-1,CSASGAGEAFF,TGCAGTGCTAGTGGAGCCGGTGAAGCTTTCTTT
TRBV14,NA,NA,TRBJ1-3,CASSQDPRVAGNTIYF,TGTGCCAGCAGCCAAGATCCCAGGGTAGCTGGAAACACCATATATTTT
TRBV4-3,NA,once,TRBJ1-2,CASSPNQDTNYGYTF,TGCGCCAGCAGCCCAAACCAAGACACGAACTATGGCTACACCTTC
TRBV15,NA,NA,TRBJ1-2,CATSRESRQNYGYTF,TGTGCCACCAGCAGAGAAAGTAGACAGAACTATGGCTACACCTTC
TRBV9,TRBD2,NA,TRBJ2-3,CASSVMGLASDTQYF,TGTGCCAGCAGCGTAATGGGACTAGCTTCAGATACGCAGTATTTT
TRBV4-2,NA,NA,TRBJ1-6,CASSQDIAGRVATYRNSPLHF,TGTGCCAGCAGCCAAGATATCGCCGGCAGGGTGGCCACGTATCGTAATTCACCCCTCCACTTT
TRBV6-5,NA,NA,TRBJ2-1,CASGRGNEQFF,TGTGCCAGCGGAAGGGGCAATGAGCAGTTCTTC
TRBV27,TRBD1,NA,TRBJ2-7,CASSLLTGVDEQYF,TGTGCCAGCAGTTTATTAACAGGGGTGGACGAGCAGTACTTC
TRBV6-5,NA,NA,TRBJ2-3,CASRMDSTDTQYF,TGTGCCAGCAGAATGGACTCAACAGATACGCAGTATTTT
TRBV5-1,NA,few,TRBJ2-7,CASSLEGQYEQYF,TGCGCCAGCAGCTTGGAAGGACAGTACGAGCAGTACTTC
TRBV6-1,TRBD1,NA,TRBJ1-1,CASRRTGPTEAFF,TGTGCCAGCAGAAGGACAGGGCCCACTGAAGCTTTCTTT
TRBV14,NA,NA,TRBJ2-7,CASSQDLVASYEQYF,TGTGCCAGCAGCCAAGATCTAGTAGCCTCCTACGAGCAGTACTTC
TRBV27,TRBD1,NA,TRBJ1-1,CASSLGWDRGLRNTEAFF,TGTGCCAGCAGTTTAGGATGGGACAGGGGGCTGAGGAACACTGAAGCTTTCTTT
TRBV14,NA,once,TRBJ2-6,CASSQDRIRGDANVLTF,TGTGCCAGCAGCCAAGATAGGATTCGCGGGGACGCCAACGTCCTGACTTTC
TRBV2,TRBD1,once,TRBJ2-1,CASSDPDRVGYNEQFF,TGTGCCAGCAGTGACCCCGACAGGGTGGGGTACAATGAGCAGTTCTTC